What follows are 20 T cell receptor beta chains derived from one specimen sequenced in a study of blood T cell repertoires in COVID-19. Generated by immunoSEQ multiplex PCR, the TCRdb table keeps only in-frame clones and is missing some. The repertoire includes about 220,000 clones, more than 75% of them detected once, and around 3% sits in the top ten. The material sequenced was peripheral blood. Every receptor here comes from a man between 50 and 59 years old who had recovered from COVID-19.

DNA for the CDR3: TGTGCCAGCAGTGTGACAGTAAATAGCAATCAGCCCCAGCATTTT. As protein: CASSVTVNSNQPQHF. J is TRBJ1-5 and V is TRBV27; weak D call: TRBD1 (5 bases). CDR3 length: 15 residues. Trimming took 5 bases from V and 0 from J, leaving 11 bases between them. Germline CDR1 MNHEY, CDR2 SMNVEV (reference sequence).

The V call is TRBV4-1, the J call TRBJ2-5, with 9 bases fitting TRBD2. CDR3 length: 17 residues. The V gene end was trimmed by 0 bases and the J gene end by 2 bases; junction bases not matched to a gene: 7. Germline CDR1 MGHRA, CDR2 YSYEKL. CDR3 coding DNA: TGCGCCAGCAGCCAAGATTACCTAGCGGGACCTCAAGAGACCCAGTACTTC. This codes for CASSQDYLAGPQETQYF.

This rearrangement joins TRBV7-6 to TRBJ1-6, with D uncertain. The CDR3 runs 16 residues. Trimming shortened V by 3 bases and J by 7 bases, and 16 bases separated the two germline ends. Germline V gene data show CDR1 as SGHVS and CDR2 as FNYEAQ. The CDR3 nucleotides are TGTGCCAGCAGCTTTGGCGCCAGTAGGAGAAATTCACCCCTCCACTTT. Protein: CASSFGASRRNSPLHF.

This chain joins TRBV6-2 or TRBV6-3 and TRBJ2-1; 14 nucleotides line up with TRBD2. The CDR3 contains 18 residues. J was trimmed by 2 bases and V by 2 bases; bases with no gene match: 5. The germline gives CDR1 MNHEY, CDR2 SVGEGT. CDR3 sequence: CASSYPTSGRATYNEQFF. The CDR3 DNA is TGTGCCAGCAGTTACCCGACTAGCGGGAGGGCGACCTACAATGAGCAGTTCTTC.

V and J are TRBV28 and TRBJ2-2; 8 bases match TRBD2. There are 16 residues in the CDR3. Trimming at V came to 3 bases and at J to 1 base, leaving 4 bases not matched to a gene. Germline V gene sequence: CDR1 MDHEN, CDR2 SYDVKM. CDR3 DNA: TGTGCCAGCAGTTTCGCGGGGGGCCTGAACACCGGGGAGCTGTTTTTT. Its translation: CASSFAGGLNTGELFF. The variable domain in full, with the rest retrieved from reference TRBV28 and TRBJ2-2, is DVKVTQSSRYLVKRTGEKVFLECVQDMDHENMFWYRQDPGLGLRLIYFSYDVKMKEKGDIPEGYSVSREKKERFSLILESASTNQTSMYLCASSFAGGLNTGELFFGEGSRLTVL.

V and J are TRBV9 and TRBJ2-3; D may be TRBD2 (5 bases). Trimming stripped 4 bases from V and 0 bases from J, with 15 bases between. Germline values: CDR1 SGDLS, CDR2 YYNGEE. CDR3 length: 16 residues. The CDR3 sequence is CASSPRPTGSTDTQYF. The CDR3 coding sequence is TGTGCCAGCAGCCCACGCCCAACGGGAAGCACAGATACGCAGTATTTT. Full variable domain (missing parts from reference TRBV9 and TRBJ2-3): DSGVTQTPKHLITATGQRVTLRCSPRSGDLSVYWYQQSLDQGLQFLIQYYNGEERAKGNILERFSAQQFPDLHSELNLSSLELGDSALYFCASSPRPTGSTDTQYFGPGTRLTVL.

V gene TRBV3-1 (or the pseudogene TRBV3-2) combines with J gene TRBJ1-1; 8 bases map to TRBD1. The germline V gene encodes CDR1 LGHDT and CDR2 YNNKEL (reference sequence). The J segment lost 4 bases and the V segment lost 3 bases, leaving 4 bases of the junction unmatched. The CDR3 is 14 amino acids. DNA of the CDR3: TGTGCCAGCAGCCACTCAACAGGGGGCACTGAAGCTTTCTTT. Encoded protein: CASSHSTGGTEAFF.

This chain uses TRBV3-1 (or the pseudogene TRBV3-2) with TRBJ2-2; 10 bases are a match to TRBD2. The CDR3 is made up of 14 amino acids. Germline CDR1 and CDR2: LGHDT and YNNKEL (reference sequence). V lost 6 bases and J lost 5; bases outside the gene matches: 3. The CDR3 nucleotides read TGTGCCAGCAGGCGTAGCGGGAGGACCGGGGAGCTGTTTTTT. Its translation is CASRRSGRTGELFF.

This clone was seen just once. The chain has TRBV6-5 and TRBJ2-5; 7 bases line up with TRBD1. Trimming at V came to 4 bases and at J to 6 bases, leaving 8 bases not matched to a gene. Germline lookup yields CDR1 MNHEY and CDR2 SVGAGI. This CDR3 is 14 amino acids long. The CDR3 nucleotides are TGTGCCAGCAGTTTACCCCACAGGGGACAGACCCAGTACTTC. Translating gives CASSLPHRGQTQYF.

The chain recombines TRBV30 with TRBJ2-1; 10 nucleotides line up with TRBD2. Germline V gene sequence: CDR1 GTSNPN, CDR2 SVGIG (reference sequence). The trim removed 0 bases at V and 5 bases at J, leaving 16 bases unmatched. This CDR3 comprises 19 residues. The CDR3 sequence: CAWSVKGVTSGRAHNEQFF. The CDR3 nucleotides are TGTGCCTGGAGTGTAAAAGGGGTAACCAGCGGGAGGGCGCACAATGAGCAGTTCTTC. Variable domain in full (rest from reference TRBV30 and TRBJ2-1): SQTIHQWPATLVQPVGSPLSLECTVEGTSNPNLYWYRQAAGRGLQLLFYSVGIGQISSEVPQNLSASRPQDRQFILSSKKLLLSDSGFYLCAWSVKGVTSGRAHNEQFFGPGTRLTVL.

This clone occurred a few times. This rearrangement joins TRBV14 to TRBJ2-7; D not certain. The CDR3 is made up of 15 amino acids. Germline CDR1 SGHDN, CDR2 FVKESK. V gave up 2 bases and J gave up 3 bases, with 14 bases separating them. CDR3 in DNA: TGTGCCAGCAGCCAACTCCAGGCTGGAAGCTACGAGCAGTACTTC. Translation: CASSQLQAGSYEQYF.

The chain uses TRBV6-5 and TRBJ2-1; 8 nucleotides match TRBD1. Looked up from germline, CDR1 is MNHEY and CDR2 is SVGAGI. The CDR3 runs to 15 residues. J gave up 7 bases and V 2 bases, and 7 bases lay outside the gene matches. The CDR3 spells CASSYDRGRVNEQFF. The CDR3 nucleotides are TGTGCCAGCAGTTACGACAGGGGCAGAGTGAATGAGCAGTTCTTC.

The rearrangement joins TRBV2 to TRBJ1-1; D not resolved. In germline, CDR1 is SNHLY, CDR2 FYNNEI. V was cut by 9 bases and J by 8 bases, with 13 bases left in between. The CDR3 is made up of 11 amino acids. The CDR3: CASKQIKEAFF. The CDR3 bases are TGTGCCAGTAAACAGATCAAGGAAGCTTTCTTT. Looking up the rest from reference TRBV2 and TRBJ1-1 gives the full variable domain: EPEVTQTPSHQVTQMGQEVILRCVPISNHLYFYWYRQILGQKVEFLVSFYNNEISEKSEIFDDQFSVERPDGSNFTLKIRSTKLEDSAMYFCASKQIKEAFFGQGTRLTVV.

This chain links TRBV27 with TRBJ2-5; 8 positions agree with TRBD1. Germline-derived CDR1 and CDR2 are MNHEY and SMNVEV (reference sequence). J lost 4 bases, V lost 4 bases, and 14 bases had no gene match. CDR3 length equals 17 residues. The DNA of the CDR3 is TGTGCCAGCAGTTCACTCCGACAGGGGACGTGGGCAGAGACCCAGTACTTC. Encoded protein: CASSSLRQGTWAETQYF.

The CDR3 region is CASSGSAGGGYGYTF. For the CDR3, the DNA is TGCGCCAGCAGTGGGTCCGCAGGGGGCGGATATGGCTACACCTTC. This chain links TRBV10-2 with TRBJ1-2; 8 nucleotides align to TRBD1. CDR1 WSHSY and CDR2 SAAADI come from the germline V gene. The CDR3 runs 15 residues. V trimming: 4 bases; J trimming: 5 bases; junction bases outside the gene matches: 9.

The J gene is TRBJ1-6, the V gene TRBV2, with TRBD1 identical over 9 bases. The V segment lost 10 bases and the J segment 8 bases; nucleotides outside the gene matches: 3. CDR1 is SNHLY, CDR2 FYNNEI, per germline. This CDR3 spans 12 amino acids. The CDR3 nucleotides read TGTGCCAACAGACAGGGGGATTCACCCCTCCACTTT. This codes for CANRQGDSPLHF.

This chain joins TRBV10-3 and TRBJ2-1, with TRBD2 as a possible D gene (5 bases). V lost 3 bases to trimming and J lost 3 bases, with 6 bases between them. The CDR3 loop spans 13 amino acids. CDR1 is ENHRY, CDR2 SYGVKD, per germline. The CDR3 sequence is CAISELDYNEQFF. The CDR3 nucleotides read TGTGCCATCAGTGAACTAGACTACAATGAGCAGTTCTTC.

V is TRBV27 and J is TRBJ2-1; 8 bases map to TRBD1. Looked up from germline, CDR1 is MNHEY and CDR2 is SMNVEV (reference sequence). The CDR3 sequence is 13 residues long. After removal of 2 bases from V and 9 bases from J, the junction contained 3 bases not matched to a gene. DNA of the CDR3: TGTGCCAGCAGTTTACAGGGGGCGGGTGAGCAGTTCTTC. This gives the protein CASSLQGAGEQFF.

The J gene is TRBJ2-1, the V gene TRBV19; TRBD1 matches at 7 bases. Germline assignment: CDR1 LNHDA and CDR2 SQIVND (reference sequence). This CDR3 region has 16 residues. V was clipped by 5 bases and J by 1 base; unmatched bases: 8. CDR3 loop: CASSLYGTESYNEQFF. CDR3 bases: TGTGCCAGTAGTTTGTACGGGACAGAGTCCTACAATGAGCAGTTCTTC.

The rearrangement joins TRBV6-5 to TRBJ1-2; weak D call: TRBD1 (6 bases). Per the germline V gene, CDR1 is MNHEY and CDR2 is SVGAGI. V lost 8 bases to trimming and J lost 8 bases, with 15 bases between them. The CDR3 has 12 residues. CDR3 DNA sequence: TGTGCCAGCGACCGGACAGCGATGGGCTACACCTTC. Its protein is CASDRTAMGYTF.